The rows below give T cell receptor beta chains drawn from one sample of a study of neurological immune-mediated disorders. TCRdb used MiXCR to reprocess the 5' RACE reads, holding one entry per CDR3 protein. The repertoire holds about 50,000 distinct CDR3 sequences, with about 9.3% as singletons. Sample: PBMCs. Receptors originate from a man in his 70s with HTLV-1-associated myelopathy (HAM/TSP). Both conserved end residues are trimmed from each CDR3. The order of the fields is clone size, J gene, V gene, CDR3 protein. The size of a clone is reported for some rows only, either as once, few or many, or as a class for expanded clones.

abundance: many; j_gene: TRBJ2-5; v_gene: TRBV20-1; CDR3aa: SARGPPSIYGTKETQY
abundance: many; j_gene: TRBJ2-3; v_gene: TRBV5-1; CDR3aa: ASSLVPPPSGRGDTQY
abundance: NA; j_gene: TRBJ2-1; v_gene: TRBV10-3; CDR3aa: ATFDRNNGNEQF
abundance: many; j_gene: TRBJ1-1; v_gene: TRBV5-1; CDR3aa: ASGDRGAEAF
abundance: many; j_gene: TRBJ2-7; v_gene: TRBV7-2; CDR3aa: ASSLSGQGSEGQY
abundance: many; j_gene: TRBJ1-1; v_gene: TRBV6-1; CDR3aa: ASSRDRFANTEAF
abundance: many; j_gene: TRBJ2-1; v_gene: TRBV7-2; CDR3aa: ASSLASAATDNEQF
abundance: many; j_gene: TRBJ2-2; v_gene: TRBV11-2; CDR3aa: ASRGGLAGVGGPTGELF
abundance: many; j_gene: TRBJ2-5; v_gene: TRBV12-3/TRBV12-4; CDR3aa: ASSLTRARETQY
abundance: many; j_gene: TRBJ1-1; v_gene: TRBV19; CDR3aa: ASRRGGANTEAF
abundance: few; j_gene: TRBJ1-3; v_gene: TRBV11-2; CDR3aa: ASSLVRTGEDTIY
abundance: many; j_gene: TRBJ2-3; v_gene: TRBV7-2; CDR3aa: ASTRSSGRNFPDTQY
abundance: many; j_gene: TRBJ2-1; v_gene: TRBV7-2; CDR3aa: ASSLEGTSGRYYNEQF
abundance: many; j_gene: TRBJ1-4; v_gene: TRBV28; CDR3aa: ASSPQGTINEKLF
abundance: many; j_gene: TRBJ1-1; v_gene: TRBV20-1; CDR3aa: SARAPNRDVRNTEAF
abundance: many; j_gene: TRBJ2-3; v_gene: TRBV3-1; CDR3aa: ASSRDWDTQY
abundance: many; j_gene: TRBJ1-3; v_gene: TRBV20-1; CDR3aa: SARIADTFSGNTIY